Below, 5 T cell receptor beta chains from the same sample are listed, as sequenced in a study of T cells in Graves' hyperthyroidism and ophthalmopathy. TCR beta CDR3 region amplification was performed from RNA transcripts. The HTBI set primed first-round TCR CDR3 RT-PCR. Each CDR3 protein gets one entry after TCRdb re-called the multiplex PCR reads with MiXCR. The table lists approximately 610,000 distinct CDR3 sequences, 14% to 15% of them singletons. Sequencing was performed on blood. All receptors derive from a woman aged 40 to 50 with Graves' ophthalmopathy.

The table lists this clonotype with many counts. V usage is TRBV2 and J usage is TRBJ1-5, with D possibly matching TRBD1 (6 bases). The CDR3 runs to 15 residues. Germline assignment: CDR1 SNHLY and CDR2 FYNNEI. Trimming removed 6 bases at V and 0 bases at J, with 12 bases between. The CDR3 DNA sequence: TGTGCCAGCAGAGGACAGCAAGATAGCAATCAGCCCCAGCATTTT. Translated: CASRGQQDSNQPQHF.

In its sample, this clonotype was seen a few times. The chain's CDR3 is CASSPFGVRYNEQFF. CDR3 in DNA: TGTGCCAGCAGCCCCTTTGGGGTTCGGTACAATGAGCAGTTCTTC. The chain employs TRBV13 and TRBJ2-1; D is uncertain. The germline V gene has CDR1 PRHDT and CDR2 FYEKMQ (reference sequence). Trimming took off 5 bases at V and 4 bases at J, with 15 bases between the two ends. This CDR3 region has 15 residues.

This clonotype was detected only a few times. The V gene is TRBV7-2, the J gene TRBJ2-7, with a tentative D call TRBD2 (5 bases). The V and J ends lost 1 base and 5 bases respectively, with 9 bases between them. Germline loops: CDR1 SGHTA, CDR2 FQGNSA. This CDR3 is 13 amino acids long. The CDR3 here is CASSLGYGNEQYF. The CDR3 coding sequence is TGTGCCAGCAGCTTAGGTTACGGGAACGAGCAGTACTTC.

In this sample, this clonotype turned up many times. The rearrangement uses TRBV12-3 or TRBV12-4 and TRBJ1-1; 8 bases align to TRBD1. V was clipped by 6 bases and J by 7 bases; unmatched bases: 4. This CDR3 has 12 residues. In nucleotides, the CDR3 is TGTGCCAGCAGGCAGGGGGCAGTTGAAGCTTTCTTT. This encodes CASRQGAVEAFF.

CDR3 DNA: TGTGCCAGCAGTTCTGGGGCAGATACGCAGTATTTT. Translating it yields CASSSGADTQYF. The chain recombines TRBV12-3 or TRBV12-4 with TRBJ2-3; D gene uncertain. The germline V and J ends were trimmed by 4 bases and 4 bases, with 6 bases remaining between them. The CDR3 runs 12 residues.